Each of the 26 T cell receptor beta chains below was sequenced from the same sample in a study of T cell responses to AZD1222 COVID-19 vaccine. Generated by immunoSEQ multiplex PCR, the TCRdb table keeps only in-frame clones and is missing some. The top ten hold about 3.3% of the sample, which has about 110,000 clones, approximately 89% seen once. The sequencing here drew on peripheral blood, taken on day 0 of MenACWY control vaccination. The origin of the receptors is an adult in good health.

V and J are TRBV10-3 and TRBJ1-1, with a possible D match to TRBD1 (6 bases). The germline V gene has CDR1 ENHRY and CDR2 SYGVKD. There are 15 residues in the CDR3. The V end was cut by 6 bases, the J end by 3 bases, with 17 bases between. CDR3 protein: CAISRNRVGDTEAFF. CDR3 sequence (DNA): TGTGCCATCAGCAGAAACAGGGTGGGGGACACTGAAGCTTTCTTT.

This chain connects TRBV6-5 to TRBJ1-2; TRBD1 might be the D (6 bases). The CDR3 contains 15 residues. Trimming removed 5 bases from V and 3 bases from J, with 16 bases in between. Germline V lookup: CDR1 MNHEY, CDR2 SVGAGI. CDR3 amino acids: CASSRRRTEDYGYTF. CDR3 in DNA: TGTGCCAGCAGTAGACGACGGACAGAAGACTATGGCTACACCTTC.

This rearrangement joins TRBV2 to TRBJ1-4; no reliable D call. The V end lost 6 bases, the J end lost 4 bases, and 15 bases lay between the germline ends. CDR3 length equals 15 residues. The germline CDR1 and CDR2 sequences are SNHLY and FYNNEI. The CDR3 spells CASREQAAFNEKLFF. The CDR3 nucleotides read TGTGCCAGCAGAGAGCAGGCGGCCTTTAATGAAAAACTGTTTTTT.

The chain carries TRBV10-3 and TRBJ2-5, with 10 bases lining up with TRBD2. J gave up 5 bases and V 3 bases, and 3 bases lay outside the gene matches. CDR3 length equals 14 residues. Per the germline V gene, CDR1 is ENHRY and CDR2 is SYGVKD. In DNA form, the CDR3 reads TGTGCCATCAGTGACCAGCGGGGGGGGGAGACCCAGTACTTC. This gives the protein CAISDQRGGETQYF.

This chain links TRBV18 with TRBJ2-1, with 10 bases identical to TRBD2. The V gene's germline CDR1 is KGHSH and CDR2 LQKENI. The CDR3 has 15 amino acids. The trim removed 0 bases at V and 10 bases at J, leaving 6 bases unmatched. In nucleotides, the CDR3 is TGTGCCAGCTCACCACCTAGCGGGGGGCTAGGGGAGCAGTTCTTC. This sequence encodes CASSPPSGGLGEQFF.

V usage is TRBV28 and J usage is TRBJ1-1; D remains unclear. Trimming took off 1 base at V and 1 base at J, with 4 bases between the two ends. Germline V CDR1 and CDR2: MDHEN, SYDVKM. The CDR3 contains 13 residues. For the CDR3, the DNA is TGTGCCAGCAGTTTATTAGGGAACACTGAAGCTTTCTTT. The encoded protein is CASSLLGNTEAFF. Full variable domain (rest looked up from reference TRBV28 and TRBJ1-1): DVKVTQSSRYLVKRTGEKVFLECVQDMDHENMFWYRQDPGLGLRLIYFSYDVKMKEKGDIPEGYSVSREKKERFSLILESASTNQTSMYLCASSLLGNTEAFFGQGTRLTVV.

The chain combines TRBV5-5 with TRBJ1-3; unclear D gene. The CDR3 sequence is 15 residues long. Germline V gene sequence: CDR1 SGHKS, CDR2 YYEKEE (reference sequence). V lost 1 base, J lost 2 bases, and 10 bases lay in between. The CDR3 protein is CASSLIAGPGNTIYF. In DNA, the CDR3 is TGTGCCAGCAGCTTGATTGCAGGCCCTGGAAACACCATATATTTT.

CDR3 nucleotides: TGTGCCAGCAGCCCCGCCTTTGGCGCGGAGACCCAGTACTTC. Its translation is CASSPAFGAETQYF. This sequence joins TRBV7-2 and TRBJ2-5; D ambiguous. V gave up 5 bases and J gave up 5 bases, with 15 bases separating them. CDR1 and CDR2 from the germline V gene are SGHTA and FQGNSA. This CDR3 contains 14 residues.

The chain links TRBV2 to TRBJ2-7; D not certain. Trimming removed 4 bases at V and 0 bases at J, with 10 bases between. Germline V gene data show CDR1 as SNHLY and CDR2 as FYNNEI. The CDR3 covers 14 residues. The CDR3 is CASSGEMSSYEQYF. The CDR3 DNA is TGTGCCAGCAGTGGGGAAATGAGCTCCTACGAGCAGTACTTC.

This sequence joins TRBV10-3 and TRBJ1-1, with D tentatively TRBD1 (6 bases). Germline CDR1 ENHRY, CDR2 SYGVKD. The ends were cut back, 3 bases at V and 3 bases at J, with 11 bases in the middle. The CDR3 spans 14 residues. CDR3 protein: CAISEGGEHTEAFF. The CDR3, as DNA: TGTGCCATCAGTGAAGGGGGGGAGCACACTGAAGCTTTCTTT.

The chain is built from TRBV19 and TRBJ1-4; D is possibly TRBD1 (5 bases). V gave up 5 bases and J gave up 6 bases, with 16 bases separating them. The CDR3 covers 15 residues. Germline CDR1 is LNHDA and CDR2 is SQIVND (reference sequence). DNA for the CDR3: TGTGCCAGTAGTTCCCGGGGGGGATTGGATGAAAAACTGTTTTTT. Translated, it gives CASSSRGGLDEKLFF.

V usage is TRBV6-5 and J usage is TRBJ1-5, with 7 positions matching TRBD1. CDR1 and CDR2 from the germline V gene are MNHEY and SVGAGI. The CDR3 is 15 residues long. The V segment lost 7 bases and the J segment 5 bases; nucleotides outside the gene matches: 11. CDR3 sequence: CASKQQGFADQPQHF. The CDR3 DNA is TGTGCCAGCAAGCAACAGGGGTTTGCCGATCAGCCCCAGCATTTT.

The J gene is TRBJ2-2, the V gene TRBV5-4, with a weak D call TRBD1 (6 bases). Germline CDR1 and CDR2: SGHNT and YYREEE (reference sequence). V was clipped by 4 bases and J by 5 bases, with 15 bases between them. The CDR3 totals 15 residues. CDR3 coding DNA: TGTGCCAGCAGCCCTGGGGAACAGGGAACCGGGGAGCTGTTTTTT. Translation gives CASSPGEQGTGELFF.

This rearrangement joins TRBV7-2 to TRBJ2-7; D not resolved. V was trimmed by 1 base and J by 2 bases, leaving 9 bases between them. There are 14 residues in the CDR3. Looked up from germline, CDR1 is SGHTA and CDR2 is FQGNSA. The CDR3 nucleotides read TGTGCCAGCAGCTTAGATAGCCCGCCCTACGAGCAGTACTTC. Amino acids: CASSLDSPPYEQYF.

This clone was observed a single time. J is TRBJ1-3 and V is TRBV5-5; 9 positions agree with TRBD1. V shed 1 base, J shed 8 bases, and the junction held 4 bases outside the gene matches. CDR1 is SGHKS, CDR2 YYEKEE, per germline (reference sequence). CDR3 length: 14 amino acids. CDR3 bases: TGTGCCAGCAGCTTGACAGGGGGCTCTGACACCATATATTTT. Residues: CASSLTGGSDTIYF. Complete variable domain (other parts from reference TRBV5-5 and TRBJ1-3): DAGVTQSPTHLIKTRGQQVTLRCSPISGHKSVSWYQQVLGQGPQFIFQYYEKEERGRGNFPDRFSARQFPNYSSELNVNALLLGDSALYLCASSLTGGSDTIYFGEGSWLTVV.

The chain joins TRBV13 to TRBJ1-3, with unresolved D. Trimming cost V 1 base and J 0 bases, with 4 bases left between them. The CDR3 contains 14 residues. CDR1 PRHDT and CDR2 FYEKMQ come from the germline V gene (reference sequence). The CDR3: CASSLDSSGNTIYF. The CDR3, as DNA: TGTGCCAGCAGCTTAGATAGCTCTGGAAACACCATATATTTT.

This rearrangement joins TRBV24-1 to TRBJ2-7; D possibly matches TRBD1 or TRBD2 (5 bases each). The ends were cut back, 7 bases at V and 6 bases at J, with 12 bases in the middle. This CDR3 contains 12 residues. The germline CDR1 and CDR2 sequences are KGHDR and SFDVKD. This CDR3 reads CATSPRGTEQYF. The CDR3 nucleotides read TGTGCCACCAGCCCCCGAGGGACCGAGCAGTACTTC.

V usage is TRBV19 and J usage is TRBJ1-2; D call uncertain. This CDR3 has 14 residues. V lost 7 bases and J 3 bases, leaving 15 bases between the germline ends. Germline lookup yields CDR1 LNHDA and CDR2 SQIVND (reference sequence). CDR3 protein: CASTDGRLYYGYTF. The CDR3 nucleotides are TGTGCCAGTACGGACGGCCGTCTTTACTATGGCTACACCTTC.

The DNA of the CDR3 is TGTGCCAGCAGATTTTCTCCTAACTATGGCTACACCTTC. This sequence encodes CASRFSPNYGYTF. The gene calls are TRBV27 and TRBJ1-2; D uncertain. The CDR3 runs 13 residues. CDR1 is MNHEY and CDR2 is SMNVEV in the germline V gene (reference sequence). V shed 6 bases and J shed 0 bases, with 8 bases lying between them.

This clone was seen just once. The V gene is TRBV7-3, the J gene TRBJ2-7; the match to TRBD1 covers 8 bases. V shed 5 bases and J 6 bases; nucleotides not matched to a gene: 9. There are 14 residues in the CDR3. The germline V gene has CDR1 SGHTA and CDR2 FQGTGA. As DNA, the CDR3 is TGTGCCAGCAGCCCCCGGACAGGGTGGTTCGAGCAGTACTTC. Amino acid sequence: CASSPRTGWFEQYF.

J is TRBJ1-2 and V is TRBV28, with D perhaps matching TRBD1 (5 bases). Trimming pared 5 bases from V and 5 bases from J, leaving 15 bases between. The CDR3 extends over 14 amino acids. Germline CDR1 and CDR2: MDHEN and SYDVKM. CDR3 DNA sequence: TGTGCCAGCAGTGCTGCCGGGACCGAGTATGGCTACACCTTC. Its translation: CASSAAGTEYGYTF.

The gene calls are TRBV2 and TRBJ1-1; D is unresolved. Trimming cost V 6 bases and J 7 bases, with 9 bases left between them. The CDR3 sequence is 11 residues long. The germline V gene encodes CDR1 SNHLY and CDR2 FYNNEI. The CDR3 is CASRLTIEAFF. The CDR3 coding sequence is TGTGCCAGCAGGCTTACTATTGAAGCTTTCTTT.

CDR3: CASRRGRDTEAFF. The CDR3 region has the DNA TGCGCCAGCAGGCGGGGGAGGGATACTGAAGCTTTCTTT. The chain joins TRBV10-2 to TRBJ1-1; weak D call: TRBD1 (5 bases). The V and J ends lost 6 bases and 5 bases respectively, with 13 bases between them. CDR3 length equals 13 residues. Germline lookup yields CDR1 WSHSY and CDR2 SAAADI.

The chain recombines TRBV7-3 with TRBJ1-1; D is unclear. Germline lookup yields CDR1 SGHTA and CDR2 FQGTGA. The V gene lost 0 bases and the J gene lost 4 bases, with 12 bases spanning the gap. The CDR3 is 15 amino acids. CDR3 DNA sequence: TGTGCCAGCAGCTTAACGGGGAGGGCGGGCACTGAAGCTTTCTTT. As protein: CASSLTGRAGTEAFF.

As DNA, the CDR3 is TGTGCCAGCGGATTACAGGGTTATGGCTACACCTTC. This codes for CASGLQGYGYTF. The J gene is TRBJ1-2, the V gene TRBV6-5; D may be TRBD1 (6 bases). V lost 8 bases, J lost 5 bases, and 12 bases lay in between. The CDR3 is 12 residues long. CDR1 MNHEY and CDR2 SVGAGI come from the germline V gene.

The chain combines TRBV6-5 with TRBJ1-2; 9 bases agree with TRBD1. The CDR3 covers 15 residues. Germline V lookup: CDR1 MNHEY, CDR2 SVGAGI. V lost 3 bases to trimming and J lost 7 bases; unmatched junction nucleotides: 9. CDR3 sequence: CASSYSGQGGGGYTF. The CDR3 region has the DNA TGTGCCAGCAGTTATTCGGGACAGGGTGGTGGTGGCTACACCTTC.